This TCR beta chain was sequenced during a study of cytomegalovirus exposure and HLA in healthy donors (TCRdb year 2017). With respect to the entire study: An earlier analysis of 587 of the donors reported approximately 290 Gb of sequence data and more than 90 million unique TCR beta sequences from about 179 million T cells. About 300 gigabases of sequencing data and around 85 million unique TCR sequences made up an early release that covered approximately 700 HLA-typed donors. Of the roughly 390 genotyped donors, over 80% were placed in the genetic ancestry cluster associated with self-reported Caucasian donors. The study aimed to test whether cataloging public T cell receptors could reveal signatures of past pathogen exposure. The T cell repertoires of around 670 subjects were profiled by immunosequencing and related to cytomegalovirus serostatus. Along with the approximately 600-subject first cohort, a separate validation cohort of about 110 different subjects was used. To predict cytomegalovirus infection status, the study combined high-throughput TCR immunosequencing, statistical association of individual TCRs with disease status, and machine learning. A later analysis re-examined previously published TCR beta repertoires from just over 650 donors and added high-resolution HLA genotyping to investigate patterns of TCR occurrence. Rather than drawing on any new phenotypic data, the later analysis identified candidate immune exposures from TCR beta sequences and the way those sequences occurred across donors. In an earlier analysis of roughly 540 of the donors, high-throughput TCR beta sequencing was used to judge whether each TCR beta V gene segment behaved as functional or pseudogenic. Donor age, sex, ethnicity and CMV serostatus were compiled together with the repertoire data. In a later genetic analysis, genome-wide SNP genotypes for about 60% of the 666 donors were used, and that subset was treated as a discovery cohort. Every discovery cohort repertoire had been produced on one sequencing platform. Both class I and class II loci were covered by HLA typing, at four-digit resolution. The number of donors typed differed by locus, with 629-630 for A, B, C, DRB1 and DQB1, over 500 for DQA1, under 610 for DPA1, and roughly 450 for DPB1. About five DR-DQ haplotypes were handled as single units for association and clustering, since linkage in the cohort was strong. Among over 350 genotyped donors of the cohort, an average of approximately 230,000 unique TCR beta nucleotide sequences were sequenced per donor, about a sixth of them non-productive.

The cohort consisted of 666 healthy bone marrow donors. Cohort members were all nominally healthy when sampled, although unrecorded immune exposures were likely present. The donor was CMV seropositive and belonged to the group of 250 to 350 seropositive cohort members. Each donor provided a peripheral blood sample, and peripheral blood mononuclear cells were used for TCR beta sequencing. Genomic DNA extraction from the blood cell samples was performed with the Qiagen DNeasy Blood Extraction Kit. Details on this clone: No antigen is known for it. The sample holds no much larger clone one base away, and base qualities are not on file.

Spanning cysteine to phenylalanine, the CDR3 consists of 13 amino acids. Just CDR3 DNA is preserved here, 39 bases in frame from base 1. Deletion took 4 bases off V and 5 bases off J, with a span of 9 bases between the germline ends. The germline V gene (reference sequence) provides CDR1 MNHEY and CDR2 SMNVEV. The protocol used for the library was the immunoSEQ multiplex PCR assay. A mixture of 60 forward primers for TCR Vbeta segments and 13 reverse primers for TCR Jbeta segments was used in the multiplex PCR. The CDR3 region of rearranged TCR beta genes was amplified from genomic DNA with a multiplex PCR assay. On the Illumina HiSeq System, the amplified TCR beta libraries were sequenced as 87-base-pair reads. Turning to the authors' computational methods: A later analysis tallied 75 million to 95 million unique TCR beta chains across the 550 to 850 repertoires, and approximately 11 million of those chains were shared by two or more donors. To remove PCR and sequencing errors, raw reads were error-corrected and collapsed into unique sequences using a nearest-neighbor algorithm that merged closely related sequences. Alignment of CDR3 sequences to IMGT reference sequences was used to assign V, D and J gene segments. Each retained sequence needed at least a six-nucleotide match to both a V gene segment and a J gene segment. A rearrangement counted as productive if the CDR3 had no stop codons and remained in frame with V and J, and every other rearrangement counted as non-productive. CDR3 was defined according to IMGT convention as the region running from the second conserved V-encoded cysteine to the conserved J-encoded phenylalanine. In an earlier analysis of just under 600 of the donors, sequences lacking an unambiguous match to a single V gene segment were excluded. An earlier analysis of just under 600 of the donors called V segments functional above 56.7% productive rearrangements and segregating when the between-donor standard deviation exceeded 5%. A statistical classification framework was built to diagnose cytomegalovirus status from the catalog of TCR beta chain sequences. In a later analysis, V and J genes were assigned by comparing TCR nucleotide sequences against IMGT/GENE-DB human TR gene sequences. In a later analysis, CDR3 sequences and most-parsimonious VDJ recombination scenarios were assigned using the TCRdist pipeline. A later analysis defined each TCR beta chain by its CDR3 amino acid sequence plus V-gene family, and excluded reads lacking a unique V-gene family. As a way to deal with suspected cross-contamination and a sequencing artifact, a later analysis dropped nearly 600 nucleotide sequences that were highly shared and had low generation probability. A later analysis calculated a clonal expansion index for each public chain from normalized within-repertoire ranks of inferred template counts. In a later analysis, generation probabilities were computed with a VDJ recombination model fitted to out-of-frame rearrangements, and the resulting probabilities were checked against IGoR. A later analysis scored TCR-TCR, TCR-HLA and TCR-CMV co-occurrence with hypergeometric tests, applying a repertoire-size bias correction to TCR pairs. A later analysis estimated false discovery rates by permuting HLA or CMV assignments 20 times. In a later analysis, co-occurring TCRs were grouped using DBSCAN, and TCRdist sequence similarity was added for clustering within HLA-allele-positive subsets. Repertoires with fewer than 30,000 or more than 120,000 public chains, plus five repertoires with anomalous nucleotide sharing, were excluded from co-occurrence clustering. TCRdb holds this immuneACCESS table with in-frame rearrangements only. Some clones are missing; in checked studies, unresolved V genes explain under half, and the rest has no known cause. The V and J calls and clone size were taken over from that table, and D and trimming were inferred from the DNA. Counted in this sample were about 34,000 clones; approximately 82% of them appeared once. Together, the top ten hold roughly a tenth of the sample.

Summary of the overall study and its limitations: A later genetic analysis associated a missense DCLRE1C variant with V-gene and J-gene trimming of TCR beta chains, and an independent cohort replicated the association. In a later analysis, HLA-associated TCR beta chains were found to be more clonally expanded and to have lower generation probabilities than equally common non-associated chains. The sequencing pipeline was judged likely to have produced a cluster of highly shared sequence variants as a technical artifact. In an earlier analysis of approximately 600 of the donors, most TCR beta V segments were observed in productive rearrangements about 87% or about 30% of the time, broadly matching IMGT annotations. A further reported finding was that TCR beta sequences accurately predicted the HLA-A and HLA-B alleles for most subjects in the first cohort. Roughly uniform sequencing depth across donors was assumed in presence/absence analyses, although this assumption may not hold. In a later genetic analysis, fewer N-insertions in productive TCRs were reported among donors in an Asian-associated ancestry cluster than the roughly 640-donor mean. A later analysis reported that several top co-occurrence clusters appeared linked to parvovirus B19, influenza, CMV and Epstein-Barr virus. In the study, about 150 TCR beta chains were listed as associated with cytomegalovirus. Immune exposure information for the cohort was limited to CMV serostatus. According to a later analysis, most CMV-associated TCR beta chains appeared to be HLA-restricted, and the HLA associations seemed to be driven largely by CMV exposure. Because HLA typing was unavailable for some donors at each locus, only the typed subset was used in association tests. A later analysis associated about 17,000 TCR beta sequences with specific HLA alleles at a false discovery rate of 0.05. The cohort was sequenced for TCR beta chains only, and without alpha or paired-chain data the features that could be detected were limited. According to a later analysis, TCR association rates differed among HLA loci, with DRB1 alleles showing the most associated TCRs and HLA-C alleles showing the fewest. Because the 87-base-pair reads could not distinguish some IMGT-functional V segments, including TRBV6-2 and TRBV6-3, those segments were excluded. In vitro tests confirmed that three of the cytomegalovirus-associated TCR beta chains recognize cytomegalovirus antigens. Linkage disequilibrium might explain the correlated functional status among segregating V segments, but an unknown experimental factor could not be ruled out. According to the authors, the approach could potentially be generalized to other disease states and immunological phenotypes. The earlier analysis of a few hundred of the donors excluded roughly 17 rarely observed V segments, including chromosome 9 orphons, because counts were too low. Across donors, most TCR sequences were observed very rarely, whereas some public TCRs were present in many individuals. When HLA alleles, especially DR and DQ, strongly co-occurred, attributing TCR associations to individual alleles was difficult. Cytomegalovirus status was reported to be diagnosed by the classifier with high specificity and sensitivity in both the original and validation cohorts.

Sequenced input: PBMCs. This receptor was obtained from a woman aged 18 to 35 in good health and CMV-seropositive. The rearranged segments are TRBV27 and TRBJ1-5; the D gene assignment is ambiguous. The CDR3 reads as follows: CASSWAGHQPQHF. The sequenced DNA: TGTGCCAGCAGTTGGGCAGGTCATCAGCCCCAGCATTTT.